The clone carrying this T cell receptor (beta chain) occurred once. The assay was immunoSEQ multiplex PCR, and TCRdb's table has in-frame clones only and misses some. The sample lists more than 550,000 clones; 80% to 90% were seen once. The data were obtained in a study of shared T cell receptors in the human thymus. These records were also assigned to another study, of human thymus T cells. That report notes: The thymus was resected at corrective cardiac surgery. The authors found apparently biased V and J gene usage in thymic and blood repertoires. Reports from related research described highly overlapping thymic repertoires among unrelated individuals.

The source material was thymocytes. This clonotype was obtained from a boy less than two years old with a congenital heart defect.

The CDR3 coding sequence is TGTGCCAGCAGTCACAACAGGGAGGGCCAAGAGACCCAGTACTTC. This gives the protein CASSHNREGQETQYF. The chain joins TRBV6-5 to TRBJ2-5; maybe TRBD2 (7 bases). Deletions cut 5 bases from V and 1 base from J, with 14 bases between. Germline V lookup: CDR1 MNHEY, CDR2 SVGAGI. The CDR3 length is 15 residues.